This T cell receptor beta chain comes out of a study of blood T cell repertoires in COVID-19 (TCRdb year 2020). Regarding the complete study: Samples covering the acute and convalescent phases of COVID-19 were provided by collaborators in the United States, Italy and Spain. Deeply sampled blood TCRbeta repertoires from subjects exposed to, actively infected with, or recovered from COVID-19 were included in the dataset. A freely available public database, intended as a resource for researchers studying the immune response to SARS-CoV-2, is where the repertoires were released. The samples were drawn from two sources: the first 160 participants of the ongoing ImmuneRACE study, and about 1,300 subjects contributed by 6 global collaborators. The prospective study material was composed of cDNA or gDNA derived from T cells, B-cell-depleted T cells, or PBMCs. Nearly every sample came with metadata listing a de-identified subject ID, COVID-19 status, age in years and sex. HLA class I and class II types, where available, came from metadata supplied by the sample provider rather than from assay-based typing.

Collaborating institutions collected whole blood in K2EDTA tubes following their own protocols. For TCRbeta analysis, collaborator samples were shipped as frozen whole blood, as isolated PBMCs, or as DNA extracted from either sample type. TCRbeta CDR3 regions were amplified from genomic DNA using the immunoSEQ Assay, a bias-controlled multiplex PCR. Under the source paper's analysis protocol: The number of nucleated cells in each sample was estimated by amplification of reference gene primers within the assay. Sequence reads were collapsed and filtered to measure the absolute abundance of every unique TCRbeta CDR3 rearrangement. For each sample, productive Simpson clonality was calculated by taking the square root of Simpson's diversity index across productive rearrangements. TCRdb obtained this table from immuneACCESS and retained in-frame rearrangements with V and J assigned. These tables miss some clones; where compared with another copy, unresolved V genes account for less than half of the shortfall, and the remainder is unexplained. That table gives V, J and clone size, and the DNA gave D and trimming. The sample table contains 150,000 or so clones; only one count was recorded for about 83% of them. The top ten hold around 5% of the sample.

Concerning this clone itself: There is no known antigen for this receptor. No qualities accompany the bases; no much larger clone lies one base away.

Looking up the germline V gene yields CDR1 SGHTA and CDR2 FQGTGA. Reading from cysteine to phenylalanine, the CDR3 counts 14 amino acids. Of the read, only the CDR3 DNA is kept; its 42 bases are in frame from base 1. Relative to germline, V is 0 bases shorter and J is 6 bases shorter, with 11 bases between their ends. Overall study results and their limits: The quantity of clinical and demographic metadata differed by source and by participant and was supplied without curation.

The TCR was taken from a human donor in a cohort sampled during active COVID-19. The rearrangement joined TRBV7-3 to TRBJ1-2; a tentative D call is TRBD1 (5 bases match). Sequenced sample: peripheral blood. The sequenced DNA: TGTGCCAGCAGCTTAACGGGACTGGGGGATGGCTACACCTTC. Translated, it gives CASSLTGLGDGYTF.